The 9 T cell receptor beta chains listed next were all sequenced from one sample in a study of radiotherapy plus CTLA-4 blockade in lung cancer listed by TCRdb under 2018. Library generation was performed with the immunoSEQ multiplex PCR assay. The source is immuneACCESS, and TCRdb retained only in-frame sequences with V and J called. Part of the clones is not carried over; for the studies checked, unresolved V genes explain less than half of this, and the remainder is unexplained. A total of just over 60,000 clones appear in this sample, around three quarters of them only once. Less than 5.5% of the sample is taken by the ten largest. The sample was peripheral blood, taken from a patient treated with radiotherapy plus ipilimumab. The receptors come from a human donor with non-small cell lung cancer who had a complete response to radiotherapy plus ipilimumab.

Regarding this clone: In the same sample, other DNA sequences code for this CDR3. The chain is built from TRBV9 and TRBJ2-5; D may match TRBD1 or TRBD2 (5 bases each). The germline V gene has CDR1 SGDLS and CDR2 YYNGEE. Deletions cut 2 bases from V and 5 bases from J, with 10 bases between. This CDR3 contains 13 residues. CDR3 DNA sequence: TGTGCCAGCAGCGTCTCGGGGCAGGAGACCCAGTACTTC. Amino acids: CASSVSGQETQYF. Variable domain in full (rest from reference TRBV9 and TRBJ2-5): DSGVTQTPKHLITATGQRVTLRCSPRSGDLSVYWYQQSLDQGLQFLIQYYNGEERAKGNILERFSAQQFPDLHSELNLSSLELGDSALYFCASSVSGQETQYFGPGTRLLVL.

This chain connects TRBV25-1 to TRBJ1-2; 10 bases align to TRBD1. Germline V gives CDR1 MGHDK, CDR2 SYGVNS. This CDR3 comprises 15 residues. After removal of 5 bases from V and 4 bases from J, the junction contained 7 bases not matched to a gene. This CDR3 reads CASSYETGGRYGYTF. Here the CDR3 DNA reads TGTGCCAGCAGTTACGAGACAGGGGGCCGCTATGGCTACACCTTC.

This clone was detected once. The CDR3 DNA reads TGTGCCAGCAGTTTATCGGGGTCAGGTAGAGGTGAGCAGTTCTTC. Protein sequence: CASSLSGSGRGEQFF. The chain uses TRBV27 and TRBJ2-1; D is ambiguous. The V gene's germline CDR1 is MNHEY and CDR2 SMNVEV (reference sequence). V was trimmed by 0 bases and J by 9 bases, leaving 15 bases between them. The CDR3 runs 15 residues.

This sequence joins TRBV6-1 and TRBJ1-2; weak D call: TRBD1 (6 bases). Germline CDR1 is MNHNS and CDR2 is SASEGT. The CDR3 has 14 residues. Trimming removed 6 bases from V and 6 bases from J, with 17 bases in between. As DNA, the CDR3 is TGTGCCAGCAGCCATCGACAGGCCTCGGATGGCTACACCTTC. Translation gives CASSHRQASDGYTF.

The chain couples TRBV7-2 to TRBJ2-7, with 8 bases aligning to TRBD1. Germline V gives CDR1 SGHTA, CDR2 FQGNSA. J lost 2 bases, V lost 5 bases, and 5 bases had no gene match. The CDR3 contains 14 residues. The DNA for the CDR3 is TGTGCCAGCAGCCCCGGACAGGGACCCTACGAGCAGTACTTC. Encoded protein: CASSPGQGPYEQYF.

The chain is built from TRBV4-1 and TRBJ1-6; D remains unclear. Trimming took 1 base from V and 0 from J, leaving 10 bases between them. This CDR3 has 17 amino acids. Per germline, CDR1 MGHRA and CDR2 YSYEKL. The CDR3 nucleotides are TGCGCCAGCAGCCAAGTACTAAGGGTCTCCTATAATTCACCCCTCCACTTT. Translated: CASSQVLRVSYNSPLHF.

This clone was counted once. The V call is TRBV6-1, the J call TRBJ1-1, with a possible D match to TRBD1 (6 bases). CDR3 size: 12 residues. V was clipped by 10 bases and J by 7 bases, with 16 bases between them. Germline-derived CDR1 and CDR2 are MNHNS and SASEGT. CDR3 DNA: TGTGCCAACTCAGGGGTTAGGGGTGAAGCTTTCTTT. Translated, it gives CANSGVRGEAFF.

This clone has just one count. J is TRBJ1-4 and V is TRBV10-3, with TRBD1 identical over 8 bases. The CDR3 runs to 16 residues. Trimming took 2 bases from V and 7 from J; bases not matched to a gene: 9. CDR1 is ENHRY and CDR2 is SYGVKD in the germline V gene. DNA of the CDR3: TGTGCCATCAGTGAGCCTTCCAGGGGGCGCGGTGAAAAACTGTTTTTT. Translated, it gives CAISEPSRGRGEKLFF.

The chain uses TRBV30 and TRBJ1-1, with D possibly being TRBD1 (6 bases). Germline lookup yields CDR1 GTSNPN and CDR2 SVGIG (reference sequence). The CDR3 spans 13 residues. Trimming removed 5 bases from V and 6 bases from J, with 16 bases in between. CDR3 residues: CAWGDTGRAEAFF. CDR3 DNA sequence: TGTGCCTGGGGCGACACAGGGAGGGCTGAAGCTTTCTTT.